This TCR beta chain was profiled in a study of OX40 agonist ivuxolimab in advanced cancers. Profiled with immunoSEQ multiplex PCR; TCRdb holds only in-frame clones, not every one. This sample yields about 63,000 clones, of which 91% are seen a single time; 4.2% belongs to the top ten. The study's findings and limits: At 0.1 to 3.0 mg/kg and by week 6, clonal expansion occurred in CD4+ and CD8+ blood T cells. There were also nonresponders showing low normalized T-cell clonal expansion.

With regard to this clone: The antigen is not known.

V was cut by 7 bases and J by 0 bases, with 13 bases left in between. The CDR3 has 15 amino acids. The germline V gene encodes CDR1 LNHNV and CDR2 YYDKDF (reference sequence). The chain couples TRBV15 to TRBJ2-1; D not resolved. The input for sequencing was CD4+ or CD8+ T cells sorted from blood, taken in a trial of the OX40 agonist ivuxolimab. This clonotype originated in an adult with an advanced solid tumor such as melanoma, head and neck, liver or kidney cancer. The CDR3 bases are TGTGCCACCACCGCCCCCGGTCACTCCTACAATGAGCAGTTCTTC. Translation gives CATTAPGHSYNEQFF. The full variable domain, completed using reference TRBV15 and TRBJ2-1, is DAMVIQNPRYQVTQFGKPVTLSCSQTLNHNVMYWYQQKSSQAPKLLFHYYDKDFNNEADTPDNFQSRRPNTSFCFLDIRSPGLGDTAMYLCATTAPGHSYNEQFFGPGTRLTVL.